These T cell receptor beta chains were read from a single sample in a study of beta chain features in type 1 diabetes. Measured with immunoSEQ multiplex PCR; TCRdb has only the in-frame clones, and not every one. This sample yields about 700,000 clones, of which 13% are seen a single time; less than 0.025% belongs to the top ten. The material sequenced was naive CD4+ T cells from blood. Receptor source: a man aged 18 to 29 with type 1 diabetes. CDR3s leave out the opening cysteine and the closing phenylalanine or tryptophan. Size tells how often a clone was seen (once, few, many) or the class of an expanded clone, and some rows leave it out.

cdr3_aa cdr3_length clone_size j_call v_call
ASSLMGNQETQY 12 few TRBJ2-5 TRBV7-9
ASLSASADYEQY 12 few TRBJ2-7 TRBV28
AISESSGEDGYT 12 few TRBJ1-2 TRBV10-3
ASSTSGGFQETQY 13 few TRBJ2-5 TRBV7-2
ASSQRQGRYEQY 12 few TRBJ2-7 TRBV4-2
SVPVSGGSGGYT 12 - TRBJ1-2 TRBV29-1
AITLDRNTEAF 11 - TRBJ1-1 TRBV10-3
ASSLMGRDNSPLH 13 - TRBJ1-6 TRBV7-3
ASSYSNEQF 9 - TRBJ2-1 TRBV27
ASSPPVVDTQY 11 - TRBJ2-3 TRBV18
AWSVGETNYGYT 12 few TRBJ1-2 TRBV30
ASSYTRTQPQH 11 - TRBJ1-5 TRBV6-5
ASSDQGQGMEQF 12 - TRBJ2-1 TRBV2
ASSANGGAGQPQH 13 few TRBJ1-5 TRBV6-1
ATSRDLGGGYNEQF 14 many TRBJ2-1 TRBV15
ASSSNRGSGEKLF 13 few TRBJ1-4 TRBV5-4
ASWTNEQF 8 few TRBJ2-1 TRBV19
ASSVVGGSGETQY 13 once TRBJ2-5 TRBV9
SVAPLRGSNTEAF 13 - TRBJ1-1 TRBV29-1
ASSKQAYGYT 10 few TRBJ1-2 TRBV13
ASSMMTGTPDTQY 13 few TRBJ2-3 TRBV19
ASSPLTSGAVTDTQY 15 few TRBJ2-3 TRBV5-1
ASSQRDGSTDTQY 13 few TRBJ2-3 TRBV18
ASSPLRLSPLH 11 - TRBJ1-6 TRBV14
ASSIRGYEQY 10 few TRBJ2-7 TRBV19
AISEGGSNYGYT 12 - TRBJ1-2 TRBV10-3
AWTQDLQETQY 11 few TRBJ2-5 TRBV30
ATSRQTINPMNTEAF 15 - TRBJ1-1 TRBV15
ASSQLRADQPQH 12 - TRBJ1-5 TRBV4-1
ASSLGQNYGYT 11 few TRBJ1-2 TRBV5-1
ASSEAGTGNEKLF 13 - TRBJ1-4 TRBV6-1
ASSQGGNQPQH 11 - TRBJ1-5 TRBV14
ASTGDSRNYGYT 12 - TRBJ1-2 TRBV10-2
ASSLIGGRANNEQF 14 few TRBJ2-1 TRBV5-4
SADHGYT 7 few TRBJ1-2 TRBV20-1
ASRAPWGVGQPQH 13 few TRBJ1-5 TRBV2
ASSQDRGTGLDTQY 14 - TRBJ2-3 TRBV4-1
ASSPLGLAQETQY 13 few TRBJ2-5 TRBV4-1
ASTHRDSYEQY 11 - TRBJ2-7 TRBV5-4
ASTPAWGTNSPLH 13 - TRBJ1-6 TRBV5-5
AWSVTAIPVPQH 12 few TRBJ1-5 TRBV30
ASSSLGNTEAF 11 few TRBJ1-1 TRBV7-8
ASSLEPRGYGYT 12 few TRBJ1-2 TRBV7-6
AISGGAYRGGEKLF 14 - TRBJ1-4 TRBV10-3
ASSPSRDRDVNEQF 14 few TRBJ2-1 TRBV7-9
AWSVRGPGAQH 11 few TRBJ1-5 TRBV30
ASSQEPSGANRAQY 14 - TRBJ2-5 TRBV4-2
ASSRGGKVSAF 11 few TRBJ1-1 TRBV14
ASRETSGGRLDTQY 14 few TRBJ2-3 TRBV27
SASGGGPDTQY 11 few TRBJ2-3 TRBV29-1
ASTPDRDIQQETQY 14 few TRBJ2-5 TRBV11-2
ASSKNPGTGGDTQY 14 few TRBJ2-3 TRBV6-6
ASSVTYGSYEQY 12 few TRBJ2-7 TRBV19
ASSLQGAGGTEAF 13 - TRBJ1-1 TRBV7-9
ASSEDAGAYNEQF 13 - TRBJ2-1 TRBV10-1
ASSPQGAGTGELF 13 - TRBJ2-2 TRBV5-1
AWGSNEKLF 9 few TRBJ1-4 TRBV30
ATGQETQY 8 - TRBJ2-5 TRBV15
ASSQDGGTSYNEQF 14 - TRBJ2-1 TRBV4-2